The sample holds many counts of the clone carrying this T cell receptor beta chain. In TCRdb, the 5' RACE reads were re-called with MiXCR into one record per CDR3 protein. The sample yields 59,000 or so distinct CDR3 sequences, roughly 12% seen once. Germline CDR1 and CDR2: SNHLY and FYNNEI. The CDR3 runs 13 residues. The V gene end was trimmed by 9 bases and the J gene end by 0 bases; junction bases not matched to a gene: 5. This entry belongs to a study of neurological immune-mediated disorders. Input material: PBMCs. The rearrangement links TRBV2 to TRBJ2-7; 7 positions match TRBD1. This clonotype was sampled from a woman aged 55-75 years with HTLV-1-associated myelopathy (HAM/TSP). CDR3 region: CASWDSFSYEQYF. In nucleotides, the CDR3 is TGTGCCAGTTGGGACAGTTTCTCCTACGAGCAGTACTTC.